This TCR beta chain was recovered during a study of metastatic and nonmetastatic thyroid tumors. At the level of the study: Repertoires of blood and of tissue (tumor or nodule) from malignant and benign thyroid patients were compared. Study-wide findings and caveats: TCR beta diversity was reportedly significantly higher in malignant thyroid tumors than benign nodules, in blood and tumor.

Not a single patient had been given any form of treatment at any point before undergoing thyroid surgery. Original processing methods: Clinicopathological groups differed in CDR3, with these differences serving to build a distant-metastasis classifier for papillary thyroid cancer. TCRdb recomputed clones from the PCR reads via MiXCR. The V and J calls reflect TCRdb's pipeline rather than the authors' work. The sample has tens of thousands of clones; under 15% are singletons. CDR1 and CDR2 (germline): MNHEY, SVGEGT. The V segment lost 5 bases and the J segment 2 bases; nucleotides outside the gene matches: 17. The CDR3 is 19 residues long. A note on this clone: Its antigen is undetermined.

This receptor was taken from a female donor with papillary thyroid cancer or a benign thyroid nodule (not recorded which). Some clones in this sample may be carry-over from other donors' samples. The sequenced sample was tumor tissue. The chain recombines TRBV6-2 or TRBV6-3 with TRBJ2-7, with 11 bases that match TRBD2. DNA for the CDR3: TGTGCCAGCAGTCACCTAGCGGGAGGATCACAATCCCACGCCTACGAGCAGTACTTC. Translated, it gives CASSHLAGGSQSHAYEQYF.